The 26 T cell receptor beta chains reported below all come from one sample, sequenced in a study of cytomegalovirus exposure and HLA in healthy donors (dated 2017 in TCRdb). Libraries were built with the immunoSEQ multiplex PCR assay. A mixture of 60 forward primers for TCR Vbeta segments and 13 reverse primers for TCR Jbeta segments was used in the multiplex PCR. The table was pulled from immuneACCESS by TCRdb, which kept in-frame rearrangements only. Such tables lose some clones; where checked, under half of the loss comes from unresolved V genes, and the rest has no known cause. In this sample the table shows approximately 100,000 clones, 65% to 80% of which occur a single time. The top ten clones comprise over 3.5% of the sample. Sequenced sample: PBMCs. These receptors were obtained from a woman between 50 and 59 years old in good health and CMV-seropositive.

Only a few counts were recorded for this clone. The rearrangement links TRBV5-6 to TRBJ2-7; no definite D call. V lost 0 bases, J lost 4 bases, and 5 bases lay in between. Germline CDR1 reads SGHDT; CDR2 reads YYEEEE. The CDR3 is 12 amino acids. The CDR3 nucleotides are TGTGCCAGCAGCTTGGGTAGATACGAGCAGTACTTC. Residues: CASSLGRYEQYF. The entire variable domain, with the rest obtained from reference TRBV5-6 and TRBJ2-7, is as follows: DAGVTQSPTHLIKTRGQQVTLRCSPKSGHDTVSWYQQALGQGPQFIFQYYEEEERQRGNFPDRFSGHQFPNYSSELNVNALLLGDSALYLCASSLGRYEQYFGPGTRLTVT.

The V call is TRBV10-3, the J call TRBJ2-1; 7 bases agree with TRBD2. Germline V gene lookup returns CDR1 ENHRY and CDR2 SYGVKD. CDR3 length equals 13 residues. The trim removed 8 bases at V and 8 bases at J, leaving 9 bases unmatched. CDR3 loop: CAIEAGFKDEQFF. The CDR3 DNA is TGTGCCATCGAAGCGGGATTTAAGGATGAGCAGTTCTTC.

CDR3 in amino acids: CASSLRRLGNQPQHF. Written as DNA, the CDR3 is TGTGCCAGCAGCTTGAGGCGGTTAGGCAATCAGCCCCAGCATTTT. The chain couples TRBV5-6 to TRBJ1-5; D ambiguous. The length of the CDR3 is 15 residues. From germline, CDR1 is SGHDT and CDR2 YYEEEE. Trimming shortened V by 1 base and J by 2 bases, and 10 bases separated the two germline ends.

This chain connects TRBV10-3 to TRBJ1-2, with unresolved D. The CDR3 is 14 residues long. Germline CDR1 is ENHRY and CDR2 is SYGVKD. Trimming removed 0 bases from V and 3 bases from J, with 8 bases in between. The CDR3 protein is CAISESKSDYGYTF. CDR3 DNA sequence: TGTGCCATCAGTGAGTCTAAGAGCGACTATGGCTACACCTTC.

The chain combines TRBV6-5 with TRBJ2-3, with 9 bases lining up with TRBD2. The germline V gene has CDR1 MNHEY and CDR2 SVGAGI. With V trimmed by 4 bases and J by 2 bases, 7 bases remained unmatched. The CDR3 runs to 16 residues. For the CDR3, the DNA is TGTGCCAGCAGTTTTACGACTAGCGGATACACAGATACGCAGTATTTT. The encoded protein is CASSFTTSGYTDTQYF.

As concerns this clone: An end of the junction differs from the germline gene, which may be a read error. The chain links TRBV27 to TRBJ1-2, with D tentatively TRBD1 (6 bases). Germline-derived CDR1 and CDR2 are MNHEY and SMNVEV (reference sequence). The CDR3 spans 15 residues. In nucleotides, the CDR3 is TGTGCCGGCAGTTTGAACAGGGCCACTAACTATGGCTACACCTTC. Translating gives CAGSLNRATNYGYTF.

The V gene is TRBV14, the J gene TRBJ2-7; D ambiguous. This CDR3 contains 15 residues. Germline CDR1 and CDR2: SGHDN and FVKESK. Trimming pared 1 base from V and 6 bases from J, leaving 16 bases between. DNA of the CDR3: TGTGCCAGCAGCCAAGCTTTAGGAATGTGGAGCGAGCAGTACTTC. Residues: CASSQALGMWSEQYF.

This chain joins TRBV27 and TRBJ1-2; D not certain. This CDR3 comprises 14 residues. Germline V CDR1 and CDR2: MNHEY, SMNVEV (reference sequence). With 1 base removed from V and 2 bases from J, the gap between germline ends came to 8 bases. CDR3 loop: CASSLWAGNYGYTF. In DNA, the CDR3 is TGTGCCAGCAGTTTATGGGCTGGGAACTATGGCTACACCTTC.

V is TRBV2 and J is TRBJ1-5; possibly TRBD1 for D (5 bases). V was cut by 8 bases and J by 2 bases, with 19 bases left in between. The CDR3 loop spans 16 amino acids. The V gene's germline CDR1 is SNHLY and CDR2 FYNNEI. The DNA of the CDR3 is TGTGCCAGCCGCGAGTCCAGGGCAGCTCGCAATCAGCCCCAGCATTTT. Its translation: CASRESRAARNQPQHF.

The chain joins TRBV5-8 to TRBJ2-1, with 10 bases identical to TRBD1. This CDR3 is built from 15 residues. Germline CDR1 and CDR2: SGHTS and YDEGEE. J gave up 7 bases and V 2 bases, and 6 bases lay outside the gene matches. The CDR3 DNA is TGTGCCAGCAGCTTCCGGGACAGGGGAGGTAATGAGCAGTTCTTC. It specifies CASSFRDRGGNEQFF. Complete variable domain (other parts from reference TRBV5-8 and TRBJ2-1): EAGVTQSPTHLIKTRGQQATLRCSPISGHTSVYWYQQALGLGLQFLLWYDEGEERNRGNFPPRFSGRQFPNYSSELNVNALELEDSALYLCASSFRDRGGNEQFFGPGTRLTVL.

The rearrangement uses TRBV6-4 and TRBJ2-3, with 13 bases lining up with TRBD2. This CDR3 has 16 amino acids. The ends lost 2 bases at V and 2 bases at J; junction bases unmatched: 1. Per the germline V gene, CDR1 is MRHNA and CDR2 is SNTAGT. CDR3 DNA sequence: TGTGCCAGCAGTGACGGACTAGCGGGGGACACAGATACGCAGTATTTT. Amino acid sequence: CASSDGLAGDTDTQYF.

Regarding this clone: At one end, the junction sequence differs from germline, possibly due to a read error. The rearrangement uses TRBV7-9 and TRBJ1-4, with 10 bases aligning to TRBD1. The V gene's germline CDR1 is SEHNR and CDR2 FQNEAQ (reference sequence). The CDR3 loop spans 17 amino acids. The chain's CDR3 is CSSSFTDRGRTNEKLFF. The CDR3 nucleotides are TGTTCCAGCAGCTTTACCGACAGGGGGCGTACTAATGAAAAACTGTTTTTT. Using reference TRBV7-9 and TRBJ1-4 for the parts outside the CDR3, the full variable domain is DTGVSQNPRHKITKRGQNVTFRCDPISEHNRLYWYRQTLGQGPEFLTYFQNEAQLEKSRLLSDRFSAERPKGSFSTLEIQRTEQGDSAMYLCSSSFTDRGRTNEKLFFGSGTQLSVL.

This clone was seen a handful of times. This chain connects TRBV6-1 to TRBJ1-6, with TRBD1 matching 11 bases. From germline, CDR1 is MNHNS and CDR2 SASEGT. Unmatched junction bases numbered 6, after V lost 7 bases and J lost 10 bases. The CDR3 runs to 14 residues. The CDR3 loop reads CASTRGQGGSPLHF. DNA for the CDR3: TGTGCCAGCACCAGGGGACAGGGGGGATCACCCCTCCACTTT.

J is TRBJ1-2 and V is TRBV30, with no clear D. There are 13 residues in the CDR3. Trimming took 0 bases from V and 7 from J, leaving 12 bases between them. Germline V lookup: CDR1 GTSNPN, CDR2 SVGIG (reference sequence). Here the CDR3 DNA reads TGTGCCTGGAGTGTCGGAGGCGACTCTGGCTACACCTTC. Protein sequence: CAWSVGGDSGYTF.

This sequence joins TRBV10-3 and TRBJ2-7; D unresolved. The CDR3 is 14 residues long. The V and J ends lost 0 bases and 6 bases respectively, with 12 bases between them. CDR1 and CDR2 from the germline V gene are ENHRY and SYGVKD. This CDR3 is CAISESSSIGEQYF. CDR3 coding DNA: TGTGCCATCAGTGAGTCGAGTAGCATTGGCGAGCAGTACTTC.

This chain connects TRBV7-9 to TRBJ2-1, with TRBD2 matching over 12 bases. J was trimmed by 13 bases and V by 5 bases; bases with no gene match: 9. Per the germline V gene, CDR1 is SEHNR and CDR2 is FQNEAQ (reference sequence). This CDR3 has 14 residues. In nucleotides, the CDR3 is TGTGCCAGCAGCCCACCGACTAGCGGGAGTACTCAGTTCTTC. As protein: CASSPPTSGSTQFF.

This chain joins TRBV19 and TRBJ1-2; weak D call: TRBD1 (5 bases). Germline V CDR1 and CDR2: LNHDA, SQIVND (reference sequence). This CDR3 has 13 amino acids. Trimming removed 9 bases at V and 8 bases at J, with 19 bases between. The CDR3 DNA sequence: TGTGCCAGCACAGGATCCTACATCCCCGGCTACACCTTC. Translation: CASTGSYIPGYTF.

The rearrangement links TRBV7-9 to TRBJ2-5; 9 bases agree with TRBD1. In germline, CDR1 is SEHNR, CDR2 FQNEAQ (reference sequence). The CDR3 length is 15 residues. V lost 3 bases to trimming and J lost 0 bases; unmatched junction nucleotides: 2. The CDR3 coding sequence is TGTGCCAGCAGCTTGGGACAGGGAAACCAAGAGACCCAGTACTTC. Its protein is CASSLGQGNQETQYF.

CDR3 in amino acids: CASSLVPGVEKGNQPQHF. The CDR3 DNA reads TGTGCCAGCAGCTTAGTCCCCGGGGTAGAAAAGGGCAATCAGCCCCAGCATTTT. The chain joins TRBV7-9 to TRBJ1-5; D is undetermined. Trimming left V 1 base short and J 2 bases short, with 18 bases between. Germline CDR1 SEHNR, CDR2 FQNEAQ (reference sequence). The CDR3 spans 18 residues.

This clone was recorded once. The V and J genes are TRBV5-1 and TRBJ2-1; tentative D call: TRBD2 (6 bases). Germline CDR1 reads SGHRS; CDR2 reads YFSETQ. The CDR3 covers 15 residues. Trimming pared 0 bases from V and 6 bases from J, leaving 13 bases between. CDR3 nucleotides: TGCGCCAGCAGCTTGGGAGCGGGTGGGAGCAATGAGCAGTTCTTC. It encodes CASSLGAGGSNEQFF.

The gene calls are TRBV11-2 and TRBJ2-4; TRBD1 matches at 9 bases. The germline gives CDR1 SGHAT, CDR2 FQNNGV. The length of the CDR3 is 18 residues. The junction had 11 bases not matched to a gene; V was cut back by 1 base and J by 4 bases. The CDR3 region is CASSLVRGDRGMKNIQYF. CDR3 sequence (DNA): TGTGCCAGCAGCTTAGTGAGAGGTGACAGGGGGATGAAAAACATTCAGTACTTC.

The chain's CDR3 is CASSIGETAGLWNTEAFF. CDR3 coding DNA: TGTGCCAGTAGTATAGGCGAGACCGCGGGGCTCTGGAACACTGAAGCTTTCTTT. This rearrangement joins TRBV19 to TRBJ1-1; perhaps TRBD1 as D (5 bases). CDR1 is LNHDA, CDR2 SQIVND, per germline (reference sequence). The CDR3 extends over 18 amino acids. The V and J ends lost 1 base and 1 base respectively, with 19 bases between them.

The J gene is TRBJ2-5, the V gene TRBV9; 7 positions match TRBD2. Matching the DNA end better, TRBJ2-7 makes the J call doubtful. Germline V gene data show CDR1 as SGDLS and CDR2 as YYNGEE. There are 14 residues in the CDR3. The CDR3 spells CASSVGGSRDEQYF. CDR3 DNA sequence: TGTGCCAGCAGCGTAGGCGGGAGCCGCGACGAGCAGTACTTC.

This clone was detected only once. The V call is TRBV14, the J call TRBJ1-2, with 8 positions matching TRBD1. The J segment lost 3 bases and the V segment lost 8 bases, leaving 5 bases of the junction unmatched. There are 13 residues in the CDR3. Germline V gene lookup returns CDR1 SGHDN and CDR2 FVKESK. CDR3: CASPGGSHYGYTF. CDR3 DNA: TGTGCCAGCCCAGGGGGCTCTCACTATGGCTACACCTTC.

The chain recombines TRBV25-1 with TRBJ2-5; D call uncertain. The CDR3 is 14 residues long. V lost 2 bases and J lost 7, with 14 bases in between. Germline V CDR1 and CDR2: MGHDK, SYGVNS. CDR3 DNA sequence: TGTGCCAGCAGTGAACGGCTCCAGGTGGGGACCCAGTACTTC. It encodes CASSERLQVGTQYF.

As for this clone: Germline is not matched at one junction end, which may reflect a read error. The chain uses TRBV7-9 and TRBJ2-1, with 12 positions matching TRBD1. Looked up from germline, CDR1 is SEHNR and CDR2 is FQNEAQ (reference sequence). This CDR3 contains 14 residues. The CDR3, as DNA: TGTTCCAGCAGCGACGGGACAGGGGGCCAGGAGCAGTTCTTC. This codes for CSSSDGTGGQEQFF. Full variable domain (outside the CDR3, taken from reference TRBV7-9 and TRBJ2-1): DTGVSQNPRHKITKRGQNVTFRCDPISEHNRLYWYRQTLGQGPEFLTYFQNEAQLEKSRLLSDRFSAERPKGSFSTLEIQRTEQGDSAMYLCSSSDGTGGQEQFFGPGTRLTVL.